This T cell receptor (beta chain) stems from a study of T cell responses to AZD1222 COVID-19 vaccine. Study-wide points: Repertoire sampling occurred only after the peak T cell response. Spike-spanning, vaccine-associated CD4 TCRs were dominant at 160-218 and 743-854.

Germline V gene data show CDR1 as GTSNPN and CDR2 as SVGIG (reference sequence). V trimming: 4 bases; J trimming: 5 bases; junction bases outside the gene matches: 2. This CDR3 is built from 13 residues. Details on this clone: What it recognizes is unknown. The sample has other DNA sequences that encode this CDR3 too.

Profiling relied on immunoSEQ multiplex PCR, and the TCRdb table lists in-frame clones only, not all of them. The sample comprises about 160,000 clones, 91% of which are singletons, and under 2.5% rests with the top ten. This receptor was taken from an adult in good health. The starting material was peripheral blood, obtained on day 0 of AZD1222 vaccination. The chain employs TRBV30 and TRBJ1-6, with 7 bases matching TRBD1. CDR3 protein: CAWTGTDNSPLHF. The CDR3, as DNA: TGTGCCTGGACCGGGACAGATAATTCACCCCTCCACTTT.